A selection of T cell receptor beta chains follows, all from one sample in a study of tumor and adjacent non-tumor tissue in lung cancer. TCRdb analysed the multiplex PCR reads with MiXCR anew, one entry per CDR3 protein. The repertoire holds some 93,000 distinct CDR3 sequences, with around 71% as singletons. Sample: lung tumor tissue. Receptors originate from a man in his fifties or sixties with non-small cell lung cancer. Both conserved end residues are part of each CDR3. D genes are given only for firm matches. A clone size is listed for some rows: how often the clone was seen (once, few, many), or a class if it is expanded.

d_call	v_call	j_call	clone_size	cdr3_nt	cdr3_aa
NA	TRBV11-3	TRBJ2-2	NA	TGTGCCAGCAGTCCACGGCTAGCGATGGTCGGGGAGCTCTTTTTT	CASSPRLAMVGELFF
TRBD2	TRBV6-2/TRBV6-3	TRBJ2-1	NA	TGTGCCAGCAGTACCTCCGGGACTAGCGGGACCTATGAGCAGTTCTTC	CASSTSGTSGTYEQFF
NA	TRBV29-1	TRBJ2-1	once	TGCAGCGTTGAAGAGGAACTAGCCGAAAGCTCCTACAATGAGCAGTTCTTC	CSVEEELAESSYNEQFF
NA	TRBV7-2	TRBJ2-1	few	TGTGCTAGCAGCTCGGGAGTTCGTTACAATGAGCAGTTCTTC	CASSSGVRYNEQFF
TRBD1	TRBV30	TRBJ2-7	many	TGTGCCTGGAGGATGGGACAGGGAACATACGAGCAGTACTTC	CAWRMGQGTYEQYF
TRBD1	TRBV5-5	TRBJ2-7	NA	TGTGCAACCAGCACAACAGGGGGGAACTACGAGCAGTACTTC	CATSTTGGNYEQYF
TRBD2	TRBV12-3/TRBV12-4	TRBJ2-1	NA	TGTGCCAGCAGTTATGAGGGGACCGCTAGCGGGAGGGGGAATGAGCAGTTCTTT	CASSYEGTASGRGNEQFF
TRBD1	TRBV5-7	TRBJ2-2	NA	TGCGCCAGCAGTCCCATCCTCGACAGGGGGCTTACCGGGGTGCTGTTTTTT	CASSPILDRGLTGVLFF
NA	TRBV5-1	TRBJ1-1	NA	TGCGCCAGCCGTGCAAATGCAGACACTGAAGCTTTCTTT	CASRANADTEAFF
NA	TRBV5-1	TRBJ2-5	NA	TGCACCAGCGCACCTACAGGGCAAGGGACCCAGTACTTC	CTSAPTGQGTQYF
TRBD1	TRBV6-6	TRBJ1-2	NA	TGTGCCAGCTGTCAGGGGGCGGATGGCTACACTTTC	CASCQGADGYTF
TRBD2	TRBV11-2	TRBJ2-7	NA	TGTGCCAGCACCCGGACTAGCGGGAGGGCCAAAAACTCCTACGTACAGTACTTC	CASTRTSGRAKNSYVQYF
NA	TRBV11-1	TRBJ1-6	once	TGTGCAAGCAGCTCCGGGGGGCAATTACCCCTCCACTTT	CASSSGGQLPLHF
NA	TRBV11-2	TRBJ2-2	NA	TGTATCAGCAGCCTGGAACAGCGTGGGTTGGGGGAGCTGTTTTTT	CISSLEQRGLGELFF
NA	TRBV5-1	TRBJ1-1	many	TGCGCCAGCAGCACGAATAACAGAAAAGCGAACACTGAAGCTTTCTTT	CASSTNNRKANTEAFF
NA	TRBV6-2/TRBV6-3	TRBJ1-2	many	TGTGCCAGCAGTTACCCTTGGGACTATGGCTACACCTTC	CASSYPWDYGYTF
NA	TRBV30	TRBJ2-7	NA	TGTGCCTTGACTCGCGGGTACGAGCAGTACTTC	CALTRGYEQYF
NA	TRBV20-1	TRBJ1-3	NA	TGCAGTGTTGACATCGGGAACACCATATATTTT	CSVDIGNTIYF
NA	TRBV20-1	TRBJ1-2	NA	TGCAGTGCTAGGGCGGCTTCAGGGGCATATGGCTACACCTTC	CSARAASGAYGYTF
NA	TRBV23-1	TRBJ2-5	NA	TGCGCCAGCAGTCATGCCTCGAAGCCCTTCCAAGAGACCCAGTACTTC	CASSHASKPFQETQYF
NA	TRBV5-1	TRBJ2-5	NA	TGCGCCAGCAGCGTAGAGGGATTGGAGACCCAGTACTTC	CASSVEGLETQYF
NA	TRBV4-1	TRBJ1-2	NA	TGCACCAGCGCACGGGACCTGAACTATAGCTACACGTTC	CTSARDLNYSYTF
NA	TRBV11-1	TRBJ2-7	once	TGTGCCATCAGCACGGCGGGACAGTGGCGTTACGAGCAGTACTTC	CAISTAGQWRYEQYF
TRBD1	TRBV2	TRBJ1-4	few	TGTGCCAGCAGTCGGGACAGGGGGAGATATGCAACTAATGAAAAACTGTTTTTT	CASSRDRGRYATNEKLFF
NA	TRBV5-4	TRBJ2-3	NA	TGTGCCAGCAGCACCACAGATACGCAATGTTTT	CASSTTDTQCF
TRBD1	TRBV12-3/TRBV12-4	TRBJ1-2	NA	TGTGCCAGTAGTTTAATGCCGGGACAGGTTAACTATGGCTACACCTTC	CASSLMPGQVNYGYTF
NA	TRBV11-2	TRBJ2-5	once	TGCGCCGGCAGCTACGGACAGAGGGGATTCGAGACCCAGTACTTC	CAGSYGQRGFETQYF
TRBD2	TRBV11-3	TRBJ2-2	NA	TGTGCCAGCAGGTTGGGGGGTAGCGGGAAGCTGTTTTTT	CASRLGGSGKLFF
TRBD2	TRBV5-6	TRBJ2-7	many	TGTGCCAGCAGCTGGGCGGGAGTGGAGGGCGAGCAGTACTTC	CASSWAGVEGEQYF
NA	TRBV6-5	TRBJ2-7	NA	TGTGCCAGCAGCAGGGTAGGGGGGAGTGACTTCTACGAGCAGTCCTTC	CASSRVGGSDFYEQSF
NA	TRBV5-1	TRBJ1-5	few	TGCGCCAGCAGCTTCAATAGCAATCAGCCCCAGCATTTT	CASSFNSNQPQHF
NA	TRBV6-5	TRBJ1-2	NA	TGTGCCACCAGAACCCGGGTCGACAGGTGGGAAAGTGGCTACACCTTC	CATRTRVDRWESGYTF
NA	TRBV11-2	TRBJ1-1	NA	TGTGCAAGCAGCACCCCGACATGGGTGAACACTGAAGCCTTCTTT	CASSTPTWVNTEAFF
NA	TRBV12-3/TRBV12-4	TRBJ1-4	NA	TGTGCCAACAGGACCCGACAGGAACGGGCGTTTTTT	CANRTRQERAFF